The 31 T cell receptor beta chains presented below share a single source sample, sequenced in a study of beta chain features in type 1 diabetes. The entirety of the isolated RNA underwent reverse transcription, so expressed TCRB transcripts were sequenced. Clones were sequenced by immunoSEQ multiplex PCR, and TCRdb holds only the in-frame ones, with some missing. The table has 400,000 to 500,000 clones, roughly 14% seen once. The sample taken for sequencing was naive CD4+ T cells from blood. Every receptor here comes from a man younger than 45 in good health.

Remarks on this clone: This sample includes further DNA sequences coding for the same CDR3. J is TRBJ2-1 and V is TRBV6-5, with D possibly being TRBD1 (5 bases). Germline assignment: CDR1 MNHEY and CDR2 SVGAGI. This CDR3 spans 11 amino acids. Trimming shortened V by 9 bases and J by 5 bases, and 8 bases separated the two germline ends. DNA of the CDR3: TGTGCCAGTTCCAGGGACAATGAGCAGTTCTTC. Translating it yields CASSRDNEQFF.

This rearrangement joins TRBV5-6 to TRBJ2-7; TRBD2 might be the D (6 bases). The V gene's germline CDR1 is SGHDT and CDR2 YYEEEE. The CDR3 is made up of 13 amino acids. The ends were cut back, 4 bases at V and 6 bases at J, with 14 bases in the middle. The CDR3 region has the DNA TGTGCCAGCAGCGAGACTAGTCGATCCGAGCAGTACGTC. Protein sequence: CASSETSRSEQYV.

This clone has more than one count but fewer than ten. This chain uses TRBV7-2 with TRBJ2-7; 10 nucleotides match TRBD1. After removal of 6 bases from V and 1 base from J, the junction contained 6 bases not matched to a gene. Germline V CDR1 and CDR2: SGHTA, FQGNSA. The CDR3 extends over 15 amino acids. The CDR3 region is CASRRQGARSYEQYF. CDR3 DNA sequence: TGTGCCAGCAGACGACAGGGGGCGAGGTCCTACGAGCAGTACTTC. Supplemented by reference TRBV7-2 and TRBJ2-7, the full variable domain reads GAGVSQSPSNKVTEKGKDVELRCDPISGHTALYWYRQSLGQGLEFLIYFQGNSAPDKSGLPSDRFSAERTGGSVSTLTIQRTQQEDSAVYLCASRRQGARSYEQYFGPGTRLTVT.

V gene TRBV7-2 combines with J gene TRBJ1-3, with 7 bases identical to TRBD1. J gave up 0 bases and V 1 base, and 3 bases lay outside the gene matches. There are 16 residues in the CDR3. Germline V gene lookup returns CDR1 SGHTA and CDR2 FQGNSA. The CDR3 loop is CASSLETGHSGNTIYF. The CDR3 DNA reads TGTGCCAGCAGCTTAGAGACAGGGCACTCTGGAAACACCATATATTTT.

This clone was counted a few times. CDR3 in amino acids: CSVEVGGPGANVLTF. The CDR3 DNA reads as TGCAGCGTTGAAGTCGGGGGCCCTGGGGCCAACGTCCTGACTTTC. V usage is TRBV29-1 and J usage is TRBJ2-6; D tentatively reads TRBD1 or TRBD2 (6 bases each). V was shortened by 1 base and J by 2 bases, with 9 bases between the two germline ends. The CDR3 totals 15 residues. CDR1 and CDR2 (germline): SQVTM, ANQGSEA.

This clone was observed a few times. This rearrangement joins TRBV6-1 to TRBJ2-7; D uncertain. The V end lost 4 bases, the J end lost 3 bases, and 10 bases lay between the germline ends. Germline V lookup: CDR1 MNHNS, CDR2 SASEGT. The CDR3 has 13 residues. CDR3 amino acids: CASSASHYYEQYV. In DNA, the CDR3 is TGTGCCAGCAGTGCTTCCCACTACTACGAGCAGTACGTC.

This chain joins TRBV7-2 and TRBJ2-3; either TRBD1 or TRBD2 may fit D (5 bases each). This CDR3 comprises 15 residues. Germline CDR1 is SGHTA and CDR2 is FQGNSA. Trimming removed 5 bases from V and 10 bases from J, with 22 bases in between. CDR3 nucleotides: TGTGCCAGCAGCCCCGGGGCGGTTAGTGGGAGCGCGCAGTATTTT. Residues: CASSPGAVSGSAQYF. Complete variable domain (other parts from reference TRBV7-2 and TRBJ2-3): GAGVSQSPSNKVTEKGKDVELRCDPISGHTALYWYRQSLGQGLEFLIYFQGNSAPDKSGLPSDRFSAERTGGSVSTLTIQRTQQEDSAVYLCASSPGAVSGSAQYFGPGTRLTVL.

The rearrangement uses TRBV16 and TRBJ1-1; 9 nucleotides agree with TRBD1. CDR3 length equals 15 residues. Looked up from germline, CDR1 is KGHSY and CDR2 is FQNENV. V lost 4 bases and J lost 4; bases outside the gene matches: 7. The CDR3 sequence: CASSRDRVGRTEAFF. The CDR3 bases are TGTGCCAGCAGCCGGGACAGGGTGGGGCGCACTGAAGCTTTCTTT.

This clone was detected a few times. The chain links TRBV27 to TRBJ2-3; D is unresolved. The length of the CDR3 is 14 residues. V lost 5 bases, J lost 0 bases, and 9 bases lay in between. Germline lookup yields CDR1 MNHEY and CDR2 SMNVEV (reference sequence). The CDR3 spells CASSPTPSTDTQYF. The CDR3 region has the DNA TGTGCCAGCAGTCCAACACCTAGCACAGATACGCAGTATTTT.

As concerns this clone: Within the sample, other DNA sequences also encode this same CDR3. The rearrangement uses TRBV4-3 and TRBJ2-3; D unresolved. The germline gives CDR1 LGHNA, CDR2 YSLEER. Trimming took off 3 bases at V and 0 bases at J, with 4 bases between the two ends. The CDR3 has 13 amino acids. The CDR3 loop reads CASSHASTDTQYF. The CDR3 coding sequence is TGCGCCAGCAGCCATGCGAGCACAGATACGCAGTATTTT.

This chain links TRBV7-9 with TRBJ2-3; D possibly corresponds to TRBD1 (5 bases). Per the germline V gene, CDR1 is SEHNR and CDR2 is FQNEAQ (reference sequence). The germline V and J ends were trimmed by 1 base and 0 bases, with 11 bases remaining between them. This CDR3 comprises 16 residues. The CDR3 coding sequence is TGTGCCAGCAGCTTAGGAACAGGATCTAGCACAGATACGCAGTATTTT. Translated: CASSLGTGSSTDTQYF.

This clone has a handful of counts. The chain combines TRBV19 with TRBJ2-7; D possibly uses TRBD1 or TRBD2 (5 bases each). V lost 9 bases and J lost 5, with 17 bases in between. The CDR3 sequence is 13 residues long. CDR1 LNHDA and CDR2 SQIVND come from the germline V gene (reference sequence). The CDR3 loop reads CASPPRGFHEQYV. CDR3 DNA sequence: TGTGCCAGCCCCCCGAGGGGTTTCCACGAGCAGTACGTC.

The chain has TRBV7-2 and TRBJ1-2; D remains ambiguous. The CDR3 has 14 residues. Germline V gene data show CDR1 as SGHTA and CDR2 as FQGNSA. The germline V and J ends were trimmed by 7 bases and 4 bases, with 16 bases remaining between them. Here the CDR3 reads CASNPDSSTYGYTF. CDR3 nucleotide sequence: TGTGCCAGCAACCCGGACTCGAGCACCTATGGCTACACCTTC.

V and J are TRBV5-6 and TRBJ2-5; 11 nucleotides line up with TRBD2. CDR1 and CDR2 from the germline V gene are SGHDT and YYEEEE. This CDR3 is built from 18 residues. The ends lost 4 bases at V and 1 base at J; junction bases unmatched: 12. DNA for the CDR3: TGTGCCAGCAGCCCGGGACTAGCGGAAAACAGGGCCCAAGAGACCCAGTACTTC. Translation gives CASSPGLAENRAQETQYF.

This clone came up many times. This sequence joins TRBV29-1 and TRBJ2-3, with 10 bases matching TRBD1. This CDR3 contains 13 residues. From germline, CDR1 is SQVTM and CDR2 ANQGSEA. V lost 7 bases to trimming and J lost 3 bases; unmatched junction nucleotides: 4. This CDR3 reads CSARTGGTDTQYF. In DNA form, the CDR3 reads TGCAGCGCCAGGACAGGGGGGACAGATACGCAGTATTTT.

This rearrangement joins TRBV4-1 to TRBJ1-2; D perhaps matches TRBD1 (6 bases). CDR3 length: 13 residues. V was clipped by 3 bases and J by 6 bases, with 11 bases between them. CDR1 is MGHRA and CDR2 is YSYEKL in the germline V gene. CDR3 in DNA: TGCGCCAGCAGCCAGGGGGCGTGGAATGGCTACACCTTC. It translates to CASSQGAWNGYTF.

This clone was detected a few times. The CDR3 sequence is CASSRAGVRNTEAFF. CDR3 DNA sequence: TGTGCCAGCAGCCGAGCAGGGGTTAGGAACACTGAAGCTTTCTTT. The J gene is TRBJ1-1, the V gene TRBV14; TRBD1 might be the D (6 bases). The CDR3 sequence is 15 residues long. Per germline, CDR1 SGHDN and CDR2 FVKESK. V was shortened by 4 bases and J by 1 base, with 13 bases between the two germline ends.

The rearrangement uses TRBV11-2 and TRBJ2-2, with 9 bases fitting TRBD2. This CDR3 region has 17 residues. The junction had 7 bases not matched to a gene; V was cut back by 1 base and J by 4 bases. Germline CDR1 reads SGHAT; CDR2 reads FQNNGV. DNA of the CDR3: TGTGCCAGCAGCTTAGGGTCGGGGACTAGCTCCACCGGGGAGCTGTTTTTT. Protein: CASSLGSGTSSTGELFF.

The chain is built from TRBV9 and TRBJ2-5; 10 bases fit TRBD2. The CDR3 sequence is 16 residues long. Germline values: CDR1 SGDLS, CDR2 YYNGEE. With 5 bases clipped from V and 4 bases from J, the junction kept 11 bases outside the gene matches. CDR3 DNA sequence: TGTGCCAGCAGTCCCTCGGGGGCTAGCGGGAGAGAGACCCAGTACTTC. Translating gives CASSPSGASGRETQYF.

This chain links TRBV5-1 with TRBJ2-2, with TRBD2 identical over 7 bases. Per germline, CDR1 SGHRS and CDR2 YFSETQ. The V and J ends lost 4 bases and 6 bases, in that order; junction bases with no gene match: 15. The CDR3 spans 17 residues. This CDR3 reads CASSPNPAAGVAGELFF. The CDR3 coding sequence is TGCGCCAGCAGCCCTAACCCGGCGGCGGGAGTGGCCGGGGAGCTGTTTTTT. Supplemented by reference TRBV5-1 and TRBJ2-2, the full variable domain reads KAGVTQTPRYLIKTRGQQVTLSCSPISGHRSVSWYQQTPGQGLQFLFEYFSETQRNKGNFPGRFSGRQFSNSRSEMNVSTLELGDSALYLCASSPNPAAGVAGELFFGEGSRLTVL.

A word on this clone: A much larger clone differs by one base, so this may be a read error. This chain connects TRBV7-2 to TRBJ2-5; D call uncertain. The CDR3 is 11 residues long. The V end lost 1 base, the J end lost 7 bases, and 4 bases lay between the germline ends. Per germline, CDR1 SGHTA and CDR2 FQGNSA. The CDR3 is CASSLEGTQYF. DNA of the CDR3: TGTGCCAGCAGCTTAGAGGGGACCCAGTACTTC.

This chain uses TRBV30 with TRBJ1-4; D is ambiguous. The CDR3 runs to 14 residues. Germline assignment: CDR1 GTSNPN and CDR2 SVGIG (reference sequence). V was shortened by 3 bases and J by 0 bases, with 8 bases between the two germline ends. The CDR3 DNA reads TGTGCCTGGAGCCGCGGAGCAACTAATGAAAAACTGTTTTTT. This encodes CAWSRGATNEKLFF.

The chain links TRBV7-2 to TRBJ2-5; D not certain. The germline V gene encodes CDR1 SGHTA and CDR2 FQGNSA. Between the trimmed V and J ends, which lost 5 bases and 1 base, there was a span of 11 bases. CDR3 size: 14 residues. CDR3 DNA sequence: TGTGCCAGCAGCCCACGTCGAATCCAAGAGACCCAGTACTTC. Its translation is CASSPRRIQETQYF.

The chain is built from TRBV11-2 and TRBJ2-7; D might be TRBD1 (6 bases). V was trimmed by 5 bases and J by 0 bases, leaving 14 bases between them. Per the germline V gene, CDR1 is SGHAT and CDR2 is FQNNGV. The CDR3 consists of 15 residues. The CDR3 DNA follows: TGTGCCAGCAGCCCCCTTTGGGGGCACTCCTACGAGCAGTACTTC. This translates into CASSPLWGHSYEQYF.

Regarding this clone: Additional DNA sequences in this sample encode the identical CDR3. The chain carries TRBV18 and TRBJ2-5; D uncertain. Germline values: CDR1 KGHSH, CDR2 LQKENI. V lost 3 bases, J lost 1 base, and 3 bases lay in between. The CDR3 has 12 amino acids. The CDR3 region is CASSPSQETQYF. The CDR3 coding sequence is TGTGCCAGCTCACCTTCCCAAGAGACCCAGTACTTC.

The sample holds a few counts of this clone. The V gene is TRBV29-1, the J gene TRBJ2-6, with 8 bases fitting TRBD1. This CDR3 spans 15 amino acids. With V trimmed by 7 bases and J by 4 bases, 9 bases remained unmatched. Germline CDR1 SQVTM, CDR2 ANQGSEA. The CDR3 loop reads CSGEQGVNGANVLTF. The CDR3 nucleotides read TGCAGCGGCGAACAGGGGGTGAACGGGGCCAACGTCCTGACTTTC.

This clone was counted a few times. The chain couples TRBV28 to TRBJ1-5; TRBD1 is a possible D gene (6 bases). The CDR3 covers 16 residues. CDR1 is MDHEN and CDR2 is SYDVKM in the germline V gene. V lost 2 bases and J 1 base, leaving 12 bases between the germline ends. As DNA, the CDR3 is TGTGCCAGCAGTTTACTGACAGGCTTCAGCAATCAGCCCCAGCATTTT. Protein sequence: CASSLLTGFSNQPQHF.

CDR3 bases: TGTGCCTGGAGCGCCTCCCCCGGGGGCTCCTACAATGAGCAGTTCTTC. Protein sequence: CAWSASPGGSYNEQFF. This chain joins TRBV30 and TRBJ2-1; tentative D call: TRBD2 (6 bases). Per the germline V gene, CDR1 is GTSNPN and CDR2 is SVGIG (reference sequence). The length of the CDR3 is 16 residues. The ends were cut back, 3 bases at V and 0 bases at J, with 15 bases in the middle.

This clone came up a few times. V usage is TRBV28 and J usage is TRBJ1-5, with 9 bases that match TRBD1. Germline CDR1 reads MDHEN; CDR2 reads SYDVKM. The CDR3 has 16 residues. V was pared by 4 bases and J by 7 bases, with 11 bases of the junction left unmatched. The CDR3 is CASSYNTGGPFQPQHF. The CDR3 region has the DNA TGTGCCAGCAGTTATAATACAGGGGGCCCGTTCCAGCCCCAGCATTTT.

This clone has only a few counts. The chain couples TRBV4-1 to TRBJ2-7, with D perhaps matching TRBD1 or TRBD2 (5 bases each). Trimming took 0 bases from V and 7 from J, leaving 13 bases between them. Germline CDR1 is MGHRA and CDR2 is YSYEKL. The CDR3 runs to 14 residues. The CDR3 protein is CASSQERDPREQYF. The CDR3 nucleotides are TGCGCCAGCAGCCAAGAACGGGACCCTCGGGAGCAGTACTTC.

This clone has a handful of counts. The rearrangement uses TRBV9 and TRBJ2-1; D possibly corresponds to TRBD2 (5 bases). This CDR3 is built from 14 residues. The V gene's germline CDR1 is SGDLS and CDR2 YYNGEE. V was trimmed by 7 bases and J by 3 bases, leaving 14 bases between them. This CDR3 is CASSRSGVYNEQFF. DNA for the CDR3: TGTGCCAGCTCCAGGAGCGGAGTCTACAATGAGCAGTTCTTC.